This T cell receptor beta chain was sequenced for a study of CD8 T cells in Susac syndrome (dated by TCRdb to the late 2010s). For the wider study: Whether CD8+ T cell activation and differentiation in Susac syndrome was antigen driven was tested using repertoire sequencing. Points the paper makes about the study in general: The study acknowledged that relatively few individuals were included in the TCR sequencing and HLA analysis.

High-throughput TCR beta sequencing profiled peripheral blood CD8+ and CD4+ T cells from healthy donors, Susac syndrome patients and multiple sclerosis patients. The multiple sclerosis controls were treatment-naive patients who had stable or active relapsing-remitting disease and met the revised McDonald criteria. Bulk CD8+ and CD4+ T cells were purified by magnetic negative isolation, whereas CD8+ TEMRA cells were enriched by FACS. Blood was collected in EDTA tubes and processed within 24 hours, with PBMCs isolated through density gradient centrifugation. PBMCs intended for TCR sequencing were frozen in liquid nitrogen and were later thawed in a 37 degrees C water bath. The sorted or isolated CD4+, CD8+ and CD8+ TEMRA cells reached a purity of at least 90%. The germline V gene (reference sequence) specifies LNHDA as CDR1 and SQIVND as CDR2. Trimming at the junction amounts to 1 base on V and 3 bases on J, and the germline ends lie 9 bases apart. The CDR3 has 14 amino acids, counting the end cysteine and phenylalanine. Only the CDR3 portion is preserved as DNA: 42 bases, with reading frame beginning at the first base.

RNA was extracted with the RNeasy kit and about 0.5 to 1 ug was reverse transcribed using random hexamers. The immunoSEQ multiplex PCR assay, which covers 54 Vbeta and 13 Jbeta segments, was used to amplify TCR beta CDR3 regions. Bias from PCR amplification was corrected by using a synthetic template baseline for primer optimization and for computational correction. The paper's data handling went like this. Reads were annotated to V, D and J genes according to IMGT and were analyzed with immunoSEQ Analyzer, with only productive sequences retained. Clonality was computed as one minus Shannon entropy normalized by log2 of the number of productive unique sequences. For each patient and control, public and private clones were evaluated among the 100 most prevalent clones. A clone was defined as Susac-specific if it was absent from the healthy and MS cohorts, from some 1,100 published viral clones and from other ImmuneACCESS disease sequences. TCRdb handled the public reads itself, with Q25 trimming in fastp and clone calling in MiXCR, and kept productive beta chains. All rows with the same CDR3 protein become a single entry with the most common DNA and genes. The V and J calls were not made by the authors but by TCRdb's processing. The sample records about 200,000 distinct CDR3 sequences, over 90% of which are singletons. The ten top clones hold around 0.085% of the sample.

This clonotype was seen only once. No cognate antigen has been identified for it. Base qualities are missing; no much larger clone stands one base away. One read alone provides weak support. The clonotype comes from a human donor with multiple sclerosis. Sequenced: CD4+ T cells from PBMCs. The chain is encoded by TRBV19 joined to TRBJ1-2; the D gene identity is not certain. CDR3 reads: CASSIVGKDYGYTF. The nucleotides are TGTGCCAGTAGTATAGTGGGCAAAGACTATGGCTACACCTTC.